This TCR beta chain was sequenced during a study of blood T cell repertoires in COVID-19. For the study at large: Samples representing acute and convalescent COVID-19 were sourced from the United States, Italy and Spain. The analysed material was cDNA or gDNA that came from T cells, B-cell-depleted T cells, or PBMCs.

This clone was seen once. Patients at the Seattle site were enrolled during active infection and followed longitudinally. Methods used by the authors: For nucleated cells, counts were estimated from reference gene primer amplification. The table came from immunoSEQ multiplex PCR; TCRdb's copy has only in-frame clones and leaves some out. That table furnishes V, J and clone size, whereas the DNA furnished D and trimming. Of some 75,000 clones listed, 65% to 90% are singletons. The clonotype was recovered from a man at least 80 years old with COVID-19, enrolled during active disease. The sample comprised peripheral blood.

The CDR3 DNA reads TGTGCCAGTAGTATCCCGACTAGCGGGGGGACAGATACGCAGTATTTT. It specifies CASSIPTSGGTDTQYF. The chain uses TRBV19 and TRBJ2-3, with 13 bases fitting TRBD2. J gave up 3 bases and V 3 bases, and 3 bases lay outside the gene matches. CDR3 length: 16 residues. CDR1 LNHDA and CDR2 SQIVND come from the germline V gene (reference sequence).